The 19 T cell receptor beta chains reported below all come from one sample, sequenced in a study of T cell repertoires in cytomegalovirus infection. For these TCRs, the target antigens are not known. TCRdb passed the reads through MiXCR, listing each CDR3 protein once. The sample holds about 52,000 distinct CDR3 sequences, around 20% seen once. Specimen: CD8+ T cells from cultured PBMCs, collected from culture after CMV antigen stimulation. The receptors were sampled from a human donor in good health (CMV status not recorded). Some clones in this sample may be carry-over from other donors' samples.

In this sample, this clonotype turned up a few times. The chain carries TRBV5-4 and TRBJ2-5; maybe TRBD1 (6 bases). There are 13 residues in the CDR3. V was cut by 4 bases and J by 2 bases, with 9 bases left in between. The V gene's germline CDR1 is SGHNT and CDR2 YYREEE (reference sequence). The CDR3, as DNA: TGTGCCAGCAGCATTGGACAGCAAGAGACCCAGTACTTC. Amino acids: CASSIGQQETQYF. The full variable domain, rest sourced from reference TRBV5-4 and TRBJ2-5, is ETGVTQSPTHLIKTRGQQVTLRCSSQSGHNTVSWYQQALGQGPQFIFQYYREEENGRGNFPPRFSGLQFPNYSSELNVNALELDDSALYLCASSIGQQETQYFGPGTRLLVL.

V usage is TRBV6-5 and J usage is TRBJ2-1; D is possibly TRBD2 (5 bases). This CDR3 contains 13 residues. The V end was cut by 4 bases, the J end by 3 bases, with 7 bases between. Germline-derived CDR1 and CDR2 are MNHEY and SVGAGI. The CDR3 nucleotides read TGTGCCAGCAGTTTAGCGAGCTACAATGAGCAGTTCTTC. Amino acids: CASSLASYNEQFF.

V is TRBV7-2 and J is TRBJ1-2, with D possibly TRBD1 on 6 matching bases. CDR1 SGHTA and CDR2 FQGNSA come from the germline V gene. Trimming took off 5 bases at V and 6 bases at J, with 19 bases between the two ends. The CDR3 spans 15 residues. In DNA, the CDR3 is TGTGCCAGCAGCGCGAACAGGGTCTTAGGCGATGGCTACACCTTC. Protein: CASSANRVLGDGYTF.

This clonotype has only a few counts. The chain recombines TRBV7-6 with TRBJ1-1; D uncertain. This CDR3 is 17 amino acids long. Germline CDR1 SGHVS, CDR2 FNYEAQ. The germline V and J ends were trimmed by 1 base and 6 bases, with 21 bases remaining between them. DNA of the CDR3: TGTGCCAGCAGCTTAGTCAGAGTCCGGGGAAAGGAGGCTGAAGCTTTCTTT. Protein product: CASSLVRVRGKEAEAFF.

This clonotype has a handful of counts. The chain uses TRBV6-2 or TRBV6-3 and TRBJ1-2; unclear D gene. CDR3 length equals 14 residues. Germline V gene sequence: CDR1 MNHEY, CDR2 SVGEGT. The ends were cut back, 2 bases at V and 4 bases at J, with 11 bases in the middle. CDR3 in amino acids: CASSYAAGSYGYTF. In DNA, the CDR3 is TGTGCCAGCAGTTACGCCGCGGGGAGCTATGGCTACACCTTC.

The V and J genes are TRBV5-1 and TRBJ2-7; the match to TRBD2 covers 9 bases. V was pared by 2 bases and J by 3 bases, with 15 bases of the junction left unmatched. CDR1 SGHRS and CDR2 YFSETQ come from the germline V gene. The CDR3 is 18 residues long. CDR3 DNA sequence: TGCGCCAGCAGCTTTTCTTCACTCGGGCGCGGGGGGGGCTACGAGCAGTACTTC. It specifies CASSFSSLGRGGGYEQYF.

This clonotype was seen only once. The V call is TRBV19, the J call TRBJ1-2; TRBD1 matches 9 bases. There are 16 residues in the CDR3. With V trimmed by 5 bases and J by 4 bases, 11 bases remained unmatched. Germline CDR1 LNHDA, CDR2 SQIVND (reference sequence). CDR3 sequence reads: CASSPAGTGSFYGYTF. DNA for the CDR3: TGTGCCAGTAGTCCGGCCGGGACAGGGAGTTTCTATGGCTACACCTTC. Filled out from reference TRBV19 and TRBJ1-2, the complete variable domain reads DGGITQSPKYLFRKEGQNVTLSCEQNLNHDAMYWYRQDPGQGLRLIYYSQIVNDFQKGDIAEGYSVSREKKESFPLTVTSAQKNPTAFYLCASSPAGTGSFYGYTFGSGTRLTVV.

The chain is built from TRBV29-1 and TRBJ1-2; 8 nucleotides match TRBD1. The V and J ends lost 7 bases and 3 bases, in that order; junction bases with no gene match: 7. CDR1 is SQVTM, CDR2 ANQGSEA, per germline. The CDR3 sequence is 13 residues long. CDR3 residues: CSALDRDDYGYTF. Written as DNA, the CDR3 is TGCAGCGCCCTGGACAGGGACGACTATGGCTACACCTTC.

This clonotype was seen a few times. The chain combines TRBV19 with TRBJ2-7; no firm D call. The V end lost 5 bases, the J end lost 6 bases, and 14 bases lay between the germline ends. This CDR3 spans 13 amino acids. Germline assignment: CDR1 LNHDA and CDR2 SQIVND (reference sequence). This CDR3 is CASSSRSGTEQYF. DNA for the CDR3: TGTGCCAGTAGTTCTCGCTCAGGAACCGAGCAGTACTTC.

V is TRBV7-8 and J is TRBJ2-5, with 8 bases matching TRBD2. In germline, CDR1 is SGHVS, CDR2 FQNEAQ. CDR3 length: 16 amino acids. With 6 bases clipped from V and 2 bases from J, the junction kept 11 bases outside the gene matches. CDR3 in amino acids: CASRRSGGGVQETQYF. CDR3 nucleotide sequence: TGTGCCAGCAGGCGGAGCGGGGGAGGCGTACAAGAGACCCAGTACTTC. The entire variable domain, with the rest obtained from reference TRBV7-8 and TRBJ2-5, is as follows: GAGVSQSPRYKVAKRGQDVALRCDPISGHVSLFWYQQALGQGPEFLTYFQNEAQLDKSGLPSDRFFAERPEGSVSTLKIQRTQQEDSAVYLCASRRSGGGVQETQYFGPGTRLLVL.

The chain joins TRBV20-1 to TRBJ1-3; D is unresolved. The CDR3 is 11 amino acids. V was pared by 6 bases and J by 4 bases, with 7 bases between. The germline CDR1 and CDR2 sequences are DFQATT and SNEGSKA (reference sequence). This CDR3 reads CSARGGNTIYF. The CDR3 DNA sequence: TGCAGTGCCCGAGGAGGAAACACCATATATTTT.

This clonotype appeared a few times. This sequence joins TRBV27 and TRBJ2-1; 7 positions match TRBD2. The CDR3 loop spans 14 amino acids. V shed 3 bases, J shed 4 bases, and the junction held 3 bases outside the gene matches. In germline, CDR1 is MNHEY, CDR2 SMNVEV (reference sequence). CDR3 sequence (DNA): TGTGCCAGCAGTTTGCTAGCGGCGTACAATGAGCAGTTCTTC. It is translated as CASSLLAAYNEQFF.

This chain links TRBV7-2 with TRBJ2-3; 11 bases are a match to TRBD2. The CDR3 is made up of 18 amino acids. Looked up from germline, CDR1 is SGHTA and CDR2 is FQGNSA. V gave up 2 bases and J gave up 3 bases; unmatched junction bases: 10. This CDR3 reads CASSLRSGGADGTDTQYF. The CDR3 nucleotides read TGTGCCAGCAGCTTACGTAGCGGGGGGGCCGATGGGACAGATACGCAGTATTTT.

The chain employs TRBV27 and TRBJ1-2, with TRBD1 identical over 9 bases. The CDR3 spans 13 residues. CDR1 and CDR2 from the germline V gene are MNHEY and SMNVEV (reference sequence). Trimming removed 5 bases from V and 8 bases from J; junction bases left unmatched: 6. As DNA, the CDR3 is TGTGCCAGCAGTCAACAGGGGGCTGAGGGCTACACCTTC. Encoded protein: CASSQQGAEGYTF.

This clonotype appeared a few times. The chain is built from TRBV7-2 and TRBJ2-5, with D possibly TRBD1 on 6 matching bases. CDR1 and CDR2 from the germline V gene are SGHTA and FQGNSA. Trimming stripped 0 bases from V and 2 bases from J, with 13 bases between. The CDR3 loop spans 16 amino acids. CDR3 protein: CASSLAVGTLQETQYF. The DNA of the CDR3 is TGTGCCAGCAGCTTAGCTGTTGGGACACTTCAAGAGACCCAGTACTTC.

This sequence joins TRBV6-1 and TRBJ1-5; 9 bases map to TRBD1. This CDR3 has 13 amino acids. Germline V gene data show CDR1 as MNHNS and CDR2 as SASEGT. Unmatched junction bases numbered 4, after V lost 10 bases and J lost 3 bases. The CDR3 here is CAMGTGNNQPQHF. CDR3 coding DNA: TGTGCCATGGGGACAGGGAACAATCAGCCCCAGCATTTT.

This clonotype was counted a few times. This chain's CDR3 is CASSIGTGKDTEAFF. In DNA, the CDR3 is TGTGCCAGTAGTATAGGGACAGGGAAGGACACTGAAGCTTTCTTT. This chain links TRBV19 with TRBJ1-1, with 8 bases aligning to TRBD1. The J segment lost 3 bases and the V segment lost 1 base, leaving 4 bases of the junction unmatched. Germline assignment: CDR1 LNHDA and CDR2 SQIVND (reference sequence). This CDR3 spans 15 amino acids.

This chain uses TRBV7-8 with TRBJ2-3; 8 bases line up with TRBD2. The junction had 6 bases not matched to a gene; V was cut back by 2 bases and J by 5 bases. CDR3 length: 15 residues. CDR1 is SGHVS, CDR2 FQNEAQ, per germline. CDR3 bases: TGTGCCAGCAGCTTAATCGGGGGGGCGGGAGATACGCAGTATTTT. Translation gives CASSLIGGAGDTQYF.

The table lists this clonotype with a few counts. This chain joins TRBV6-2 or TRBV6-3 and TRBJ1-1; D not certain. Per the germline V gene, CDR1 is MNHEY and CDR2 is SVGEGT. CDR3 size: 11 residues. Between the trimmed V and J ends, which lost 0 bases and 8 bases, there was a span of 4 bases. CDR3 loop: CASSYSREAFF. The CDR3 DNA is TGTGCCAGCAGTTACTCGCGAGAAGCTTTCTTT.